These 6 T cell receptor beta chains came from one sample sequenced in a study of blood T cell repertoires in COVID-19 (dated by TCRdb to about 2020). The library was obtained by the immunoSEQ multiplex PCR assay. TCRdb re-hosts the immuneACCESS table, in-frame sequences only. Its copies lack some clones; in the studies checked, an unresolved V gene accounts for under half of them, and the cause for the rest is not known. The sample table lists tens of thousands of clones, over 75% of them with a count of one. The leading ten clones occupy about 15% of the sample. The sample comprised peripheral blood. All receptors come from a human donor in a cohort sampled during active COVID-19.

The CDR3 region has the DNA TGTGCCAGCAGTTACGCCGGGACAGGGGTTGGCTACACCTTC. Protein: CASSYAGTGVGYTF. This rearrangement joins TRBV6-5 to TRBJ1-2, with TRBD1 matching 10 bases. With 2 bases clipped from V and 7 bases from J, the junction kept 4 bases outside the gene matches. Germline V lookup: CDR1 MNHEY, CDR2 SVGAGI. The CDR3 is 14 residues long.

The gene calls are TRBV25-1 and TRBJ2-7; D uncertain. The CDR3 is made up of 13 amino acids. Germline-derived CDR1 and CDR2 are MGHDK and SYGVNS. V lost 8 bases and J 1 base, leaving 12 bases between the germline ends. The CDR3 loop reads CASLSKVSYEQYF. Written as DNA, the CDR3 is TGTGCCAGCCTATCAAAAGTATCCTACGAGCAGTACTTC.

The V and J genes are TRBV7-9 and TRBJ1-2, with a tentative D call TRBD1 (5 bases). Trimming left V 4 bases short and J 5 bases short, with 26 bases between. This CDR3 spans 18 amino acids. Germline CDR1 is SEHNR and CDR2 is FQNEAQ (reference sequence). The CDR3 spells CASSSYSASGGGRYGYTF. The CDR3 DNA reads TGTGCCAGCAGCTCCTACAGCGCCTCGGGGGGAGGTCGGTATGGCTACACCTTC.

The V gene is TRBV5-4, the J gene TRBJ2-7; TRBD1 matches 7 bases. The CDR3 consists of 14 residues. V gave up 2 bases and J gave up 0 bases; unmatched junction bases: 2. CDR1 and CDR2 from the germline V gene are SGHNT and YYREEE (reference sequence). CDR3 amino acids: CASSFRTGSYEQYF. The CDR3 region has the DNA TGTGCCAGCAGCTTTAGGACAGGCTCCTACGAGCAGTACTTC.

V usage is TRBV5-6 and J usage is TRBJ2-7, with D tentatively TRBD1 (5 bases). Germline V gene data show CDR1 as SGHDT and CDR2 as YYEEEE. Trimming cost V 3 bases and J 5 bases, with 12 bases left between them. This CDR3 contains 13 residues. CDR3 sequence: CASSSGASHEQYF. CDR3 nucleotides: TGTGCCAGCAGCTCTGGGGCCTCTCACGAGCAGTACTTC.

V is TRBV19 and J is TRBJ2-2; 7 bases are a match to TRBD2. The CDR3 has 19 residues. J was trimmed by 4 bases and V by 7 bases; bases with no gene match: 21. Germline values: CDR1 LNHDA, CDR2 SQIVND (reference sequence). The CDR3 DNA is TGTGCCAGTAACAACGGGAGGCCCGATCGTCGGAGTATCACCGGGGAGCTGTTTTTT. This codes for CASNNGRPDRRSITGELFF.